This TCR beta chain is drawn from a study of cytomegalovirus exposure and HLA in healthy donors. The wider study: Earlier findings included some 120 million unique TCR beta sequences obtained from 150 million to 200 million T cells.

Findings and limits, study-wide: In a later analysis, CMV-associated beta chains were mostly HLA-associated, it appeared. The study put 150 or so TCR beta chains on its list as cytomegalovirus-associated. A few chains tied to CMV proved CMV antigen-specific in vitro.

Trimming pared 8 bases from V and 4 bases from J, leaving 12 bases between. In germline, CDR1 is SQVTM, CDR2 ANQGSEA. This CDR3 has 11 residues. In the PCR, 60 Vbeta and 13 Jbeta primers were used. The repertoire was sequenced with immunoSEQ multiplex PCR; TCRdb's copy has only in-frame clones and lacks some. Among roughly 250,000 clones listed, 75% to 85% were seen once. In regard to this clone: No antigen is known for it.

The receptor comes from a girl under 10 years old in good health and CMV-seronegative. Sequencing was carried out using PBMCs. The chain carries TRBV29-1 and TRBJ2-7; no firm D call. Here the CDR3 reads CSMTEKYEQYF. For the CDR3, the DNA is TGCAGCATGACTGAGAAATACGAGCAGTACTTC.